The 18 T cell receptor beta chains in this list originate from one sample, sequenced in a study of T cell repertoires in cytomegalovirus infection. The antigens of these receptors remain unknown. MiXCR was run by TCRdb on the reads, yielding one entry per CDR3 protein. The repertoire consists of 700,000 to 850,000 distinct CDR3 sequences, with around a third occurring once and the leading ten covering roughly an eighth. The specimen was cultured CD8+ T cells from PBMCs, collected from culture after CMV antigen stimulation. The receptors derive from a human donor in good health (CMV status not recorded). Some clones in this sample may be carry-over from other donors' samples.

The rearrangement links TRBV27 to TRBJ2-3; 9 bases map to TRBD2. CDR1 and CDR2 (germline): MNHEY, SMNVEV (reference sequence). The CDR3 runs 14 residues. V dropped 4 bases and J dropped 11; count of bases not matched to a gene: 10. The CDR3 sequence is CASSSGLAIGEQYF. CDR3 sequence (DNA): TGTGCCAGCAGTTCGGGACTAGCTATCGGTGAGCAGTATTTT.

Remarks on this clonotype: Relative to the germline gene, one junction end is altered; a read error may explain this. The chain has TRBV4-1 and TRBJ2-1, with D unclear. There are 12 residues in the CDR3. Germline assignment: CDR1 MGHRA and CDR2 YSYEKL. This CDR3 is CACSQDRTQQFF. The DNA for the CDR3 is TGCGCCTGCAGCCAAGATCGAACCCAGCAGTTCTTC.

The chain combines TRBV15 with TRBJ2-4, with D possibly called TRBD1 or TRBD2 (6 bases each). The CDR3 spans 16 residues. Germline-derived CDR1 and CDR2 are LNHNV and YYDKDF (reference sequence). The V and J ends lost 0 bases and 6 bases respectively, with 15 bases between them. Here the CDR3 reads CATSRDWGADRNIQYF. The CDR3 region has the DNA TGTGCCACCAGCAGAGATTGGGGGGCTGATCGAAACATTCAGTACTTC.

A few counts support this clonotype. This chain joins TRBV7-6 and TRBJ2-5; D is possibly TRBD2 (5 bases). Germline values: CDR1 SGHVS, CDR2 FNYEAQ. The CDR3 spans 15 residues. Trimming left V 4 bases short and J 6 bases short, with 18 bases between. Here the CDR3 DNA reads TGTGCCAGCAGCTCCACCAGTGGGAGATTACAGACCCAGTACTTC. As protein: CASSSTSGRLQTQYF.

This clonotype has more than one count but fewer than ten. CDR3 loop: CASSVSGPNGYTF. As DNA, the CDR3 is TGTGCCAGCAGCGTTTCAGGGCCCAATGGCTACACCTTC. V is TRBV9 and J is TRBJ1-2; possibly TRBD1 for D (5 bases). The CDR3 totals 13 residues. V was shortened by 2 bases and J by 6 bases, with 11 bases between the two germline ends. Germline CDR1 and CDR2: SGDLS and YYNGEE.

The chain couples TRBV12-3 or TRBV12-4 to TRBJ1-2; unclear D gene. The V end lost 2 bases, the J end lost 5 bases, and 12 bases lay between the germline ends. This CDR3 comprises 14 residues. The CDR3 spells CASSLTAVSYGYTF. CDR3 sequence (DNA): TGTGCCAGCAGTTTAACAGCCGTCTCTTATGGCTACACCTTC.

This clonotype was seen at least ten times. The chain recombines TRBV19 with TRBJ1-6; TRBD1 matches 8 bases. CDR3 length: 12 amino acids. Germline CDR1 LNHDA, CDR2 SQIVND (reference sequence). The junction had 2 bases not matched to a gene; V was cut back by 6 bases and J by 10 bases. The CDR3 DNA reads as TGTGCCAGTAGAACAGGGGGATCACCCCTCCACTTT. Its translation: CASRTGGSPLHF.

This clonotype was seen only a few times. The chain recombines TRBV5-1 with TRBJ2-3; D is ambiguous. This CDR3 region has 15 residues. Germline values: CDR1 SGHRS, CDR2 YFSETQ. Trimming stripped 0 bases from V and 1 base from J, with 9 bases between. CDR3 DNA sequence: TGCGCCAGCAGCTTGGATGGGGTTGGCACAGATACGCAGTATTTT. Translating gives CASSLDGVGTDTQYF.

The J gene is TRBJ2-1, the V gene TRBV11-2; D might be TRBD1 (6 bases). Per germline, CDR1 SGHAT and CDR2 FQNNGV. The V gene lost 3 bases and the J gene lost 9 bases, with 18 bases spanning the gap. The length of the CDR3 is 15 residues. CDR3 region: CASSFQTGPRGEQFF. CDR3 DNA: TGTGCCAGCAGCTTCCAGACAGGCCCCCGAGGTGAGCAGTTCTTC.

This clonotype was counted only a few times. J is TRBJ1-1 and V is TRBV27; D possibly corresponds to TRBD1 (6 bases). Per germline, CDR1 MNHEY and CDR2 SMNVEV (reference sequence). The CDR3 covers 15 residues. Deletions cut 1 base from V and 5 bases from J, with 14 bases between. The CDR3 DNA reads TGTGCCAGCAGTTTATTAGGGGGGCTGAGGACTGAAGCTTTCTTT. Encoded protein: CASSLLGGLRTEAFF.

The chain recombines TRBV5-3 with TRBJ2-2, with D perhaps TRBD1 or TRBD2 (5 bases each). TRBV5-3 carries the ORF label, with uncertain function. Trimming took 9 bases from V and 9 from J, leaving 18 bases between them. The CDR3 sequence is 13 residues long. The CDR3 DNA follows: TGTGCCAACAGCACCCCCGGGGCTTGGGAGCTGTTTTTT. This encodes CANSTPGAWELFF.

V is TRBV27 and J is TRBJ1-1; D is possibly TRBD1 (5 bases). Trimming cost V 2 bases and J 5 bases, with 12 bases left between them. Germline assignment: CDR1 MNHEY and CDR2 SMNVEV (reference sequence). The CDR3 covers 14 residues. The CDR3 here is CASSLRGSLTEAFF. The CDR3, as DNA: TGTGCCAGCAGTTTACGGGGGAGTCTAACTGAAGCTTTCTTT.

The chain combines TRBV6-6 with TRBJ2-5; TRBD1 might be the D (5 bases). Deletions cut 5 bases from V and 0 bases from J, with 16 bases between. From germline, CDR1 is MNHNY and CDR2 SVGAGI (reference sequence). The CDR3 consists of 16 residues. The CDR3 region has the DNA TGTGCCAGCAGTCCTCCGGACACCCCGTACCAAGAGACCCAGTACTTC. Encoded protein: CASSPPDTPYQETQYF.

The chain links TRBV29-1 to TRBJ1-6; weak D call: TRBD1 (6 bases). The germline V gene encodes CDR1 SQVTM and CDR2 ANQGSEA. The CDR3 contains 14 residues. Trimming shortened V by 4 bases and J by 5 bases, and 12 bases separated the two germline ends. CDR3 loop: CSVAGEGNNSPLHF. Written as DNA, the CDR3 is TGCAGCGTTGCAGGGGAGGGGAATAATTCACCCCTCCACTTT.

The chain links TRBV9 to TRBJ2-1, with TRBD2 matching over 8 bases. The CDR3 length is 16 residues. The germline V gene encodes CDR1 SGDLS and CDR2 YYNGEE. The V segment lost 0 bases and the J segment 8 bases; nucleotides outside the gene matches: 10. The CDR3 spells CASSVASGGLIDEQFF. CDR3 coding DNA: TGTGCCAGCAGCGTAGCCAGCGGGGGTTTAATTGATGAGCAGTTCTTC.

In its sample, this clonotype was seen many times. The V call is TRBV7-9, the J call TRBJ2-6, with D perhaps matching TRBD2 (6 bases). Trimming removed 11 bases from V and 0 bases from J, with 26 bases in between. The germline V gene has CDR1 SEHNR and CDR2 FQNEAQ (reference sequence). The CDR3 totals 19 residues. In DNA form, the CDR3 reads TGTGCCTCCAGAGGACAAAAGGCGGGGATTAACTCTGGGGCCAACGTCCTGACTTTC. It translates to CASRGQKAGINSGANVLTF.

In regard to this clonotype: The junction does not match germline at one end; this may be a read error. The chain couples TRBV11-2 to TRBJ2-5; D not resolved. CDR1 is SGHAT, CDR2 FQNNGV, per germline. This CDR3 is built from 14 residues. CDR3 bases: TGTGCCAACAGCTTAGATGGCAGCCAAGAGACCCAGTACTTC. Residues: CANSLDGSQETQYF.

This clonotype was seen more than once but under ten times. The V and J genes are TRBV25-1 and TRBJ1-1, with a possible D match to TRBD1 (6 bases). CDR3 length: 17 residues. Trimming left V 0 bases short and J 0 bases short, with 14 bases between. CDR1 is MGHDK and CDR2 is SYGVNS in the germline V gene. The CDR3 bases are TGTGCCAGCAGTGAATATCCCCGGGGGCGACTGAACACTGAAGCTTTCTTT. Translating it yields CASSEYPRGRLNTEAFF.